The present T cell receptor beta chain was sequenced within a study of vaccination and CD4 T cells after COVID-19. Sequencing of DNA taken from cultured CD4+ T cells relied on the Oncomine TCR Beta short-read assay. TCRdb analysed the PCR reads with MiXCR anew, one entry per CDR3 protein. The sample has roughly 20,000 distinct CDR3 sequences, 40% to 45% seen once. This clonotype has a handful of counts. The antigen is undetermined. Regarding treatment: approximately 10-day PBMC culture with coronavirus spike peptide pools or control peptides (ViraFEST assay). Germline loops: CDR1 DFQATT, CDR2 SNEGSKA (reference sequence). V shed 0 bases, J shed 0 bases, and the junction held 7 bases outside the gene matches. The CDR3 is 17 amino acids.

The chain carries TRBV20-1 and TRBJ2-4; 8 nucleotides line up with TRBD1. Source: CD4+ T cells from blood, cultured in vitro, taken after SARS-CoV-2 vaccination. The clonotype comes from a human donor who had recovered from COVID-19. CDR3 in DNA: TGCAGTGCTAGAGAAGGACAGGGACCTCTAGCCAAAAACATTCAGTACTTC. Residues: CSAREGQGPLAKNIQYF.